The next 26 T cell receptor beta chains were all read from a single sample in a study of human T cells and chemical hapten exposure (dated by TCRdb to the early 2020s). The protocol used for the library was 5' RACE. Sequencing relied on an Illumina MiSeq. TCRdb handled the public reads itself, with Q25 trimming in fastp and clone calling in MiXCR, and kept productive beta chains. Records with the same CDR3 protein are collapsed into one entry carrying the most frequent genes and DNA. Within this sample are approximately 110,000 distinct CDR3 sequences, with approximately 19% of them counted one time only. Of the sample, approximately 2.6% is held by the ten largest clones. Total RNA was extracted from unfractionated whole blood that had been collected in Tempus Blood RNA tubes. The receptors derive from a human donor in good health.

This clonotype was counted a few times. The chain combines TRBV27 with TRBJ1-1; 7 bases map to TRBD1. Germline V gene sequence: CDR1 MNHEY, CDR2 SMNVEV (reference sequence). CDR3 length: 15 residues. V lost 6 bases to trimming and J lost 4 bases; unmatched junction nucleotides: 11. The CDR3 protein is CASSPQTGKSTEAFF. CDR3 coding DNA: TGTGCCAGCAGCCCCCAGACAGGGAAGAGCACTGAAGCTTTCTTT.

This clonotype was seen repeatedly, ten times or more. The chain joins TRBV5-1 to TRBJ2-5; possibly TRBD1 for D (6 bases). The CDR3 runs to 14 residues. V was trimmed by 0 bases and J by 2 bases, leaving 8 bases between them. CDR1 SGHRS and CDR2 YFSETQ come from the germline V gene. The CDR3, as DNA: TGCGCCAGCAGCTTGGCAGGACAGCAAGAGACCCAGTACTTC. Residues: CASSLAGQQETQYF.

The chain has TRBV6-6 and TRBJ1-6; D not resolved. V was shortened by 2 bases and J by 10 bases, with 12 bases between the two germline ends. The CDR3 is made up of 14 amino acids. From germline, CDR1 is MNHNY and CDR2 SVGAGI (reference sequence). The chain's CDR3 is CASSYRGIESPLHF. CDR3 bases: TGTGCCAGCAGTTACAGAGGGATTGAATCACCCCTCCACTTT.

Here the CDR3 DNA reads TGTGCCAGCAGCTTCGCCGGCCCCTATGGCTACACCTTC. Translation: CASSFAGPYGYTF. This rearrangement joins TRBV7-9 to TRBJ1-2; D is unresolved. CDR3 length equals 13 residues. Trimming removed 3 bases from V and 4 bases from J, with 9 bases in between. Germline V gene data show CDR1 as SEHNR and CDR2 as FQNEAQ (reference sequence).

This clonotype has only a few counts. The CDR3 here is CASSIGTQHSGNTIYF. The DNA for the CDR3 is TGTGCCAGCAGCATAGGGACACAGCATTCTGGAAACACCATATATTTT. This chain links TRBV7-9 with TRBJ1-3; perhaps TRBD1 as D (6 bases). The CDR3 extends over 16 amino acids. The V end was cut by 5 bases, the J end by 1 base, with 15 bases between. The V gene's germline CDR1 is SEHNR and CDR2 FQNEAQ (reference sequence).

V gene TRBV28 combines with J gene TRBJ1-1; a possible D gene is TRBD1 (5 bases). The CDR3 has 15 amino acids. Germline V gene sequence: CDR1 MDHEN, CDR2 SYDVKM. Between the trimmed V and J ends, which lost 10 bases and 3 bases, there was a span of 21 bases. CDR3 coding DNA: TGTGCCACTGACCCCCAAGGGACCAGGTACACTGAAGCTTTCTTT. This gives the protein CATDPQGTRYTEAFF.

V is TRBV24-1 and J is TRBJ1-5; D is unresolved. Germline V CDR1 and CDR2: KGHDR, SFDVKD. The CDR3 has 17 amino acids. V lost 4 bases to trimming and J lost 0 bases, with 15 bases between them. CDR3 protein: CATSESTQASSNQPQHF. DNA for the CDR3: TGTGCCACCAGTGAGTCCACTCAGGCTTCTAGCAATCAGCCCCAGCATTTT.

This clonotype was detected a few times. CDR3 protein: CASSLAGTGAINYGYTF. Here the CDR3 DNA reads TGTGCCAGCAGCTTGGCCGGGACAGGGGCCATTAACTATGGCTACACCTTC. V is TRBV5-5 and J is TRBJ1-2; TRBD1 aligns across 10 bases. V was clipped by 0 bases and J by 1 base; unmatched bases: 6. The germline gives CDR1 SGHKS, CDR2 YYEKEE (reference sequence). The CDR3 extends over 17 amino acids.

V gene TRBV28 combines with J gene TRBJ2-2; 12 nucleotides agree with TRBD1. The CDR3 is 18 residues long. Germline CDR1 MDHEN, CDR2 SYDVKM. With V trimmed by 6 bases and J by 4 bases, 12 bases remained unmatched. The CDR3 coding sequence is TGTGCCAGCAGCCTTTCTGGGACAGGGGGCTCGAGCACCGGGGAGCTGTTTTTT. This sequence encodes CASSLSGTGGSSTGELFF.

CDR3 nucleotide sequence: TGTGCCAGCTCACCATTAGCGGGAGGACTCACAGATACGCAGTATTTT. The encoded protein is CASSPLAGGLTDTQYF. This chain uses TRBV18 with TRBJ2-3, with 10 bases matching TRBD2. This CDR3 has 16 residues. Germline CDR1 is KGHSH and CDR2 is LQKENI. The V gene end was trimmed by 2 bases and the J gene end by 2 bases; junction bases not matched to a gene: 4.

This clonotype was observed a few times. The chain links TRBV12-3 or TRBV12-4 to TRBJ2-6, with 14 nucleotides matching TRBD2. The V segment lost 6 bases and the J segment 2 bases; nucleotides outside the gene matches: 12. The CDR3 consists of 20 residues. CDR3 DNA: TGTGCCAGCAGCCTCCGACCGGGACTAGCGGGAGTAACTGGGGCCAACGTCCTGACTTTC. It encodes CASSLRPGLAGVTGANVLTF.

This chain connects TRBV5-1 to TRBJ2-3, with 11 bases that match TRBD1. Germline V gene lookup returns CDR1 SGHRS and CDR2 YFSETQ. With 6 bases clipped from V and 4 bases from J, the junction kept 4 bases outside the gene matches. The CDR3 covers 14 residues. CDR3 DNA: TGCGCCAGCAAACCGGGACAGGGGGCAGATACGCAGTATTTT. Its protein is CASKPGQGADTQYF. Full variable domain (missing parts from reference TRBV5-1 and TRBJ2-3): KAGVTQTPRYLIKTRGQQVTLSCSPISGHRSVSWYQQTPGQGLQFLFEYFSETQRNKGNFPGRFSGRQFSNSRSEMNVSTLELGDSALYLCASKPGQGADTQYFGPGTRLTVL.

The chain recombines TRBV28 with TRBJ2-3; 9 positions agree with TRBD2. V was clipped by 2 bases and J by 5 bases; unmatched bases: 14. The V gene's germline CDR1 is MDHEN and CDR2 SYDVKM. The CDR3 contains 18 residues. In DNA, the CDR3 is TGTGCCAGCAGTTTACTAGTTCCAGCGGGAGGTCCCCAAGATACGCAGTATTTT. It yields the protein CASSLLVPAGGPQDTQYF.

The rearrangement uses TRBV3-1 and TRBJ1-5; D is unresolved. The germline CDR1 and CDR2 sequences are LGHDT and YNNKEL (reference sequence). The V gene lost 3 bases and the J gene lost 3 bases, with 12 bases spanning the gap. This CDR3 spans 15 amino acids. The CDR3 coding sequence is TGTGCCAGCAGCCAGGGGAGAACTGACAATCAGCCCCAGCATTTT. This gives the protein CASSQGRTDNQPQHF.

The chain has TRBV14 and TRBJ2-7; D not resolved. The V gene's germline CDR1 is SGHDN and CDR2 FVKESK. The CDR3 spans 14 residues. V shed 2 bases and J shed 0 bases, with 8 bases lying between them. CDR3 sequence (DNA): TGTGCCAGCAGCCAACGAAAGGCCTCCTACGAGCAGTACTTC. Translation: CASSQRKASYEQYF. The entire variable domain, with the rest obtained from reference TRBV14 and TRBJ2-7, is as follows: EAGVTQFPSHSVIEKGQTVTLRCDPISGHDNLYWYRRVMGKEIKFLLHFVKESKQDESGMPNNRFLAERTGGTYSTLKVQPAELEDSGVYFCASSQRKASYEQYFGPGTRLTVT.

The table lists this clonotype with a few counts. The chain is built from TRBV5-1 and TRBJ1-2; 12 positions agree with TRBD1. There are 13 residues in the CDR3. With 4 bases clipped from V and 8 bases from J, the junction kept 3 bases outside the gene matches. Germline-derived CDR1 and CDR2 are SGHRS and YFSETQ. The CDR3 loop reads CASSGGQGAGYTF. CDR3 nucleotides: TGCGCCAGCAGCGGGGGACAGGGGGCAGGCTACACCTTC.

This clonotype was seen more than once but under ten times. The gene calls are TRBV28 and TRBJ2-1, with D unresolved. Germline V gene sequence: CDR1 MDHEN, CDR2 SYDVKM. Trimming took off 4 bases at V and 9 bases at J, with 4 bases between the two ends. The CDR3 consists of 10 residues. DNA of the CDR3: TGTGCCAGCAGTTCGAGTGAGCAGTTCTTC. Its protein is CASSSSEQFF. Full variable domain (remainder filled in from reference TRBV28 and TRBJ2-1): DVKVTQSSRYLVKRTGEKVFLECVQDMDHENMFWYRQDPGLGLRLIYFSYDVKMKEKGDIPEGYSVSREKKERFSLILESASTNQTSMYLCASSSSEQFFGPGTRLTVL.

The V and J genes are TRBV5-1 and TRBJ2-7; D might be TRBD1 or TRBD2, each matching 5 bases. The CDR3 runs to 12 residues. Trimming cost V 1 base and J 8 bases, with 10 bases left between them. CDR1 and CDR2 (germline): SGHRS, YFSETQ. The CDR3 nucleotides are TGCGCCAGCAGCTTGAGCCCGGGACAGCAGTACTTC. Its protein product is CASSLSPGQQYF.

There are a few counts of this clonotype. The chain has TRBV6-2 or TRBV6-3 and TRBJ2-2; D is unresolved. Germline assignment: CDR1 MNHEY and CDR2 SVGEGT. V was pared by 8 bases and J by 6 bases, with 19 bases between. CDR3 length equals 15 residues. CDR3 sequence: CASAPVAPQAGELFF. The CDR3 nucleotides read TGTGCCAGCGCCCCGGTTGCACCCCAGGCCGGGGAGCTGTTTTTT.

V is TRBV12-3 or TRBV12-4 and J is TRBJ1-1; D is uncertain. Trimming stripped 1 base from V and 4 bases from J, with 10 bases between. The CDR3 length is 14 residues. The CDR3 sequence: CASSLDRGITEAFF. In nucleotides, the CDR3 is TGTGCCAGCAGTTTAGACAGAGGAATCACTGAAGCTTTCTTT.

The chain recombines TRBV27 with TRBJ1-1; D might be TRBD1 (5 bases). Germline V gene sequence: CDR1 MNHEY, CDR2 SMNVEV (reference sequence). The V end was cut by 5 bases, the J end by 10 bases, with 20 bases between. CDR3 length equals 14 residues. CDR3 DNA: TGTGCCAGCAGTACCAACCGTCAGTCAGGGTTAGCTTTCTTT. The encoded protein is CASSTNRQSGLAFF.

This chain connects TRBV24-1 to TRBJ2-1, with TRBD2 identical over 10 bases. This CDR3 comprises 17 residues. Germline V gene lookup returns CDR1 KGHDR and CDR2 SFDVKD. V shed 4 bases and J 7 bases; nucleotides not matched to a gene: 12. DNA for the CDR3: TGTGCCACCAGTGACCTTCCGCTAGCGGGAGTTGGGAATGAGCAGTTCTTC. Its protein product is CATSDLPLAGVGNEQFF.

This clonotype was detected only once. CDR3 bases: TGTGCCAGCAGGGACGGACCGTATAGCAATCAGCCCCAGCATTTT. Translated, it gives CASRDGPYSNQPQHF. The genes are TRBV28 and TRBJ1-5; no definite D call. The V end was cut by 6 bases, the J end by 0 bases, with 12 bases between. The germline CDR1 and CDR2 sequences are MDHEN and SYDVKM. This CDR3 spans 15 amino acids.

The rearrangement uses TRBV5-1 and TRBJ2-1; the match to TRBD2 covers 7 bases. The CDR3 spans 17 residues. Germline-derived CDR1 and CDR2 are SGHRS and YFSETQ. The V segment lost 0 bases and the J segment 1 base; nucleotides outside the gene matches: 7. In DNA form, the CDR3 reads TGCGCCAGCAGCTTGGATGAGGCTAGCGGTTCCTACAATGAGCAGTTCTTC. It is translated as CASSLDEASGSYNEQFF.

The chain employs TRBV5-1 and TRBJ2-5; D gene ambiguous. There are 12 residues in the CDR3. V lost 6 bases to trimming and J lost 4 bases, with 10 bases between them. Germline V gives CDR1 SGHRS, CDR2 YFSETQ. The CDR3 sequence is CASTSYGETQYF. The CDR3 DNA reads TGCGCCAGCACGAGTTACGGAGAGACCCAGTACTTC.

This sequence joins TRBV6-5 and TRBJ2-7; tentatively, D is TRBD1 (6 bases). CDR3 length: 15 residues. Germline V gene data show CDR1 as MNHEY and CDR2 as SVGAGI. V lost 2 bases and J 0 bases, leaving 11 bases between the germline ends. The CDR3 DNA is TGTGCCAGCAGTTACAGCCGCAGGGGCTCCTACGAGCAGTACTTC. It specifies CASSYSRRGSYEQYF.